This TCR beta chain was captured by sequencing in a study of blood T cell repertoires in COVID-19. As for the study in general: The analysed material was cDNA or gDNA that came from T cells, B-cell-depleted T cells, or PBMCs.

Germline CDR1 is SGDLS and CDR2 is YYNGEE. J lost 2 bases, V lost 3 bases, and 1 base had no gene match. This CDR3 contains 13 residues. Clones were read by immunoSEQ multiplex PCR, and TCRdb kept only the in-frame ones, dropping some. The top ten clones hold approximately 8.6% of a sample with under 250,000 clones, 80% to 90% of them seen once. The specimen was peripheral blood. The receptor comes from a middle-aged man with active or convalescent COVID-19. The J gene is TRBJ1-2, the V gene TRBV9, with 7 bases identical to TRBD1. The CDR3 here is CASSETGNYGYTF. CDR3 DNA: TGTGCCAGCAGCGAGACAGGGAACTATGGCTACACCTTC.